The clone carrying this T cell receptor beta chain has just a few counts. The sample is drawn from a study of T-cell memory formation after mild COVID-19. TCRdb processed the 5' RACE reads anew with MiXCR; each CDR3 protein has one entry. The data show tens of thousands of distinct CDR3 sequences, about 6% seen once. Germline-derived CDR1 and CDR2 are DFQATT and SNEGSKA (reference sequence). Trimming took off 3 bases at V and 0 bases at J, with 15 bases between the two ends. This CDR3 is 16 amino acids long. The receptor was isolated from an adult who had mild COVID-19 (a few samples of this study predate the infection). Cell type and time point are not known. The chain combines TRBV20-1 with TRBJ2-1; no reliable D call. Source material: PBMCs or a T cell subset sorted from them (not recorded which). This CDR3 reads CSASYRAVSSYNEQFF. CDR3 DNA sequence: TGCAGTGCTAGTTATAGGGCAGTCAGCTCCTACAATGAGCAGTTCTTC.